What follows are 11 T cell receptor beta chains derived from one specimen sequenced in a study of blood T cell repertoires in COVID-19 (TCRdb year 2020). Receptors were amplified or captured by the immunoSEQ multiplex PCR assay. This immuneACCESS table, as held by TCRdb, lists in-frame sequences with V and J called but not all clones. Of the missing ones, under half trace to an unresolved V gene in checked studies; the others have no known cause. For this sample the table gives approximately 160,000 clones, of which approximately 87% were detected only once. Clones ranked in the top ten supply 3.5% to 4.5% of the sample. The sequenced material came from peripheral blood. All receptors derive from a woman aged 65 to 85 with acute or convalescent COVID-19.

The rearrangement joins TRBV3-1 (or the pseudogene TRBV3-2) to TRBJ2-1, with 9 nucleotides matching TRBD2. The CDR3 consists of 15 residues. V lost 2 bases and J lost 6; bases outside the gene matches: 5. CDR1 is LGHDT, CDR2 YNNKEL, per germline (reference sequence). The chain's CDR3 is CASSQFSGGSNEQFF. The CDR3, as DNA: TGTGCCAGCAGCCAATTCAGCGGGGGGAGCAATGAGCAGTTCTTC.

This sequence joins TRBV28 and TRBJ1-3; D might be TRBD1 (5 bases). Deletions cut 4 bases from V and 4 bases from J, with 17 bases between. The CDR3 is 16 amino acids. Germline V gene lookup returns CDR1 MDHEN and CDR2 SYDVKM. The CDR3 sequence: CASSSPARGVGNTIYF. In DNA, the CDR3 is TGTGCCAGCAGTTCCCCCGCGCGGGGGGTCGGAAACACCATATATTTT.

In nucleotides, the CDR3 is TGTGCCAGCTCACCCTTGGACAGGGATGGTGGCTACACCTTC. Its protein product is CASSPLDRDGGYTF. The gene calls are TRBV18 and TRBJ1-2; TRBD1 matches 8 bases. V shed 3 bases, J shed 7 bases, and the junction held 7 bases outside the gene matches. This CDR3 comprises 14 residues. CDR1 and CDR2 (germline): KGHSH, LQKENI.

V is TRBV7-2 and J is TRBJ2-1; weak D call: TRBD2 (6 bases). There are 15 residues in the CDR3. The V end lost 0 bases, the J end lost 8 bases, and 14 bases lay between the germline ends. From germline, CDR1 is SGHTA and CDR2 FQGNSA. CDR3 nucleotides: TGTGCCAGCAGCTTAGCGTTAGGAGGGGTCTATGAGCAGTTCTTC. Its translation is CASSLALGGVYEQFF.

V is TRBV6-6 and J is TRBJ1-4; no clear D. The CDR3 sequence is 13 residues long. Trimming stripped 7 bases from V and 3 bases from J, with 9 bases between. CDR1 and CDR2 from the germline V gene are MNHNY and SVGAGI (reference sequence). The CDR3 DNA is TGTGCCAGCACGTCACAACCTAATGAAAAACTGTTTTTT. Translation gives CASTSQPNEKLFF.

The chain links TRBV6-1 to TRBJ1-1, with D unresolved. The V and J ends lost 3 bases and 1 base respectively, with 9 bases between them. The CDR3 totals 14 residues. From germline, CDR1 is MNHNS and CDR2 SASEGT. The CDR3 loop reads CASSEPGSNTEAFF. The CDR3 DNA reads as TGTGCCAGCAGTGAGCCGGGGTCGAACACTGAAGCTTTCTTT.

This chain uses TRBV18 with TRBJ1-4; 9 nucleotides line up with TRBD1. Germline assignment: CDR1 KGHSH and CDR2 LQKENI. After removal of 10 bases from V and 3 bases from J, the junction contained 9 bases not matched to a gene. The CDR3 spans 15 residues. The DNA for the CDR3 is TGTGCCACCACAGACGGGACAGGGCCTAATGAAAAACTGTTTTTT. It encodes CATTDGTGPNEKLFF.

CDR3 sequence: CATSDLGDRGAYEQYF. The CDR3 nucleotides read TGTGCCACCAGTGATTTAGGTGACAGGGGGGCCTACGAGCAGTACTTC. V is TRBV24-1 and J is TRBJ2-7; 9 nucleotides line up with TRBD1. This CDR3 spans 16 amino acids. The J segment lost 2 bases and the V segment lost 1 base, leaving 5 bases of the junction unmatched. The V gene's germline CDR1 is KGHDR and CDR2 SFDVKD.

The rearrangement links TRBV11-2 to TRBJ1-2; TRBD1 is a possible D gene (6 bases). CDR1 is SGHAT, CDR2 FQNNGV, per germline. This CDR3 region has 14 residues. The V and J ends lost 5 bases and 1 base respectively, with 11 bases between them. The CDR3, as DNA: TGTGCCAGCAGCGTCAACAGGGATAACTATGGCTACACCTTC. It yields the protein CASSVNRDNYGYTF.

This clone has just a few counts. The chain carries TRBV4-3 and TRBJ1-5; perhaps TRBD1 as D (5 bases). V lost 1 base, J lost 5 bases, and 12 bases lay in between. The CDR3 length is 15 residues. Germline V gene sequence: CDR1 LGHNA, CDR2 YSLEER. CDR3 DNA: TGCGCCAGCAGCCAAGGTTTGGCAGGGCATCAGCCCCAGCATTTT. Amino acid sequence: CASSQGLAGHQPQHF.

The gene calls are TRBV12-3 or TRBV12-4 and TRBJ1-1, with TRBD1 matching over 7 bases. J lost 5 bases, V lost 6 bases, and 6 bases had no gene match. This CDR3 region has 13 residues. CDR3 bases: TGTGCCAGCAGCCTGACAGGGAGGACTGAAGCTTTCTTT. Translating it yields CASSLTGRTEAFF.